Below are 28 T cell receptor beta chains sequenced from a single sample in a study of T cell repertoires and HLA-DP antigens. Profiled with immunoSEQ multiplex PCR; TCRdb holds only in-frame clones, not every one. The data hold approximately 89,000 clones, with about 89% observed a single time. Their cognate antigens are unknown. Sequencing was done on a sample of CD4+ T cells from PBMCs. These TCRs come from a man in his forties or fifties in good health and CMV-seronegative.

The rearrangement links TRBV27 to TRBJ1-5, with 8 bases lining up with TRBD1. This CDR3 is built from 17 residues. The junction had 10 bases not matched to a gene; V was cut back by 5 bases and J by 1 base. Per germline, CDR1 MNHEY and CDR2 SMNVEV (reference sequence). The CDR3 region is CASSPGQGRMSNQPQHF. CDR3 nucleotide sequence: TGTGCCAGCAGTCCAGGACAGGGACGTATGAGCAATCAGCCCCAGCATTTT.

The gene calls are TRBV6-6 and TRBJ2-3; TRBD2 matches 7 bases. Per germline, CDR1 MNHNY and CDR2 SVGAGI (reference sequence). V dropped 0 bases and J dropped 0; count of bases not matched to a gene: 0. The CDR3 covers 15 residues. The CDR3: CASSYSRGSTDTQYF. In DNA form, the CDR3 reads TGTGCCAGCAGTTACTCGCGGGGGAGCACAGATACGCAGTATTTT.

This chain links TRBV7-8 with TRBJ2-5; unclear D gene. This CDR3 spans 18 amino acids. The germline CDR1 and CDR2 sequences are SGHVS and FQNEAQ. V was trimmed by 1 base and J by 0 bases, leaving 18 bases between them. The CDR3 sequence: CASSLGRWSASYQETQYF. The CDR3 DNA reads as TGTGCCAGCAGCTTAGGCAGGTGGAGCGCTTCGTACCAAGAGACCCAGTACTTC.

This clone has just a few counts. This specimen includes other DNA sequences encoding the same CDR3. The chain couples TRBV11-2 to TRBJ1-1; no reliable D call. CDR3 length: 12 amino acids. Trimming cost V 2 bases and J 1 base, with 2 bases left between them. The V gene's germline CDR1 is SGHAT and CDR2 FQNNGV. CDR3 protein: CASSLQNTEAFF. CDR3 sequence (DNA): TGTGCCAGCAGCTTACAGAACACTGAAGCTTTCTTT.

The chain is built from TRBV30 and TRBJ2-3; D uncertain. The germline CDR1 and CDR2 sequences are GTSNPN and SVGIG (reference sequence). Trimming stripped 1 base from V and 0 bases from J, with 14 bases between. The CDR3 sequence is 16 residues long. The CDR3 region has the DNA TGTGCCTGGAGTGAGTTTAGGTTTTCTAGCACAGATACGCAGTATTTT. This gives the protein CAWSEFRFSSTDTQYF.

The J gene is TRBJ2-3, the V gene TRBV7-2; 13 bases line up with TRBD2. The CDR3 loop spans 19 amino acids. CDR1 and CDR2 (germline): SGHTA, FQGNSA. J was trimmed by 0 bases and V by 2 bases; bases with no gene match: 8. The CDR3: CASSLWSQGLAGSTDTQYF. The CDR3 DNA sequence: TGTGCCAGCAGCTTATGGAGTCAGGGACTAGCGGGGAGCACAGATACGCAGTATTTT. Based on the CDR3 plus reference TRBV7-2 and TRBJ2-3, the full variable domain is GAGVSQSPSNKVTEKGKDVELRCDPISGHTALYWYRQSLGQGLEFLIYFQGNSAPDKSGLPSDRFSAERTGGSVSTLTIQRTQQEDSAVYLCASSLWSQGLAGSTDTQYFGPGTRLTVL.

The count of this clone is one. V and J are TRBV6-1 and TRBJ1-2; D is unresolved. The CDR3 sequence is 14 residues long. Germline CDR1 MNHNS, CDR2 SASEGT. The ends were cut back, 7 bases at V and 4 bases at J, with 16 bases in the middle. The CDR3, as DNA: TGTGCCAGCATACCCGACGGGCAGAGCTATGGCTACACCTTC. This sequence encodes CASIPDGQSYGYTF.

CDR3 coding DNA: TGCGCCAGCAGCCAAGGAACAGCCTATAATTCACCCCTCCACTTT. This codes for CASSQGTAYNSPLHF. The chain couples TRBV4-3 to TRBJ1-6; D is unclear. Germline lookup yields CDR1 LGHNA and CDR2 YSLEER. The CDR3 has 15 residues. V lost 1 base and J 2 bases, leaving 6 bases between the germline ends.

This sequence joins TRBV6-5 and TRBJ2-7; D perhaps matches TRBD2 (5 bases). This CDR3 region has 15 residues. The germline CDR1 and CDR2 sequences are MNHEY and SVGAGI. The V end lost 6 bases, the J end lost 2 bases, and 17 bases lay between the germline ends. The DNA of the CDR3 is TGTGCCAGCAGAACCGAGAGACCGAGGGCCTACGAGCAGTACTTC. It is translated as CASRTERPRAYEQYF.

The V and J genes are TRBV7-9 and TRBJ2-1; D may be TRBD1 (6 bases). The CDR3 covers 14 residues. Trimming took 1 base from V and 6 from J, leaving 10 bases between them. Germline lookup yields CDR1 SEHNR and CDR2 FQNEAQ (reference sequence). The CDR3 here is CASSLETQGNEQFF. CDR3 DNA: TGTGCCAGCAGCTTAGAGACACAGGGCAATGAGCAGTTCTTC.

This chain joins TRBV28 and TRBJ1-2; D unresolved. The CDR3 has 12 residues. CDR1 and CDR2 (germline): MDHEN, SYDVKM. Trimming removed 6 bases from V and 7 bases from J, with 12 bases in between. The CDR3 region is CASSPPARGYTF. For the CDR3, the DNA is TGTGCCAGCAGCCCCCCGGCCCGTGGCTACACCTTC.

The chain carries TRBV11-2 and TRBJ1-2; D not certain. V was pared by 4 bases and J by 5 bases, with 17 bases between. The CDR3 totals 15 residues. The germline gives CDR1 SGHAT, CDR2 FQNNGV. DNA for the CDR3: TGTGCCAGCAGCTCCCCCGGAAGGGCTCCTTATGGCTACACCTTC. Its protein product is CASSSPGRAPYGYTF.

There are a few counts of this clone. The rearrangement joins TRBV2 to TRBJ1-2; no firm D call. The V gene's germline CDR1 is SNHLY and CDR2 FYNNEI. V was shortened by 10 bases and J by 7 bases, with 16 bases between the two germline ends. The CDR3 sequence is 12 residues long. The CDR3 bases are TGTGCCATGCTACCGGGCCCTGGTGGCTACACCTTC. The encoded protein is CAMLPGPGGYTF. The whole variable domain, filled in from reference TRBV2 and TRBJ1-2, reads EPEVTQTPSHQVTQMGQEVILRCVPISNHLYFYWYRQILGQKVEFLVSFYNNEISEKSEIFDDQFSVERPDGSNFTLKIRSTKLEDSAMYFCAMLPGPGGYTFGSGTRLTVV.

The chain joins TRBV20-1 to TRBJ1-2, with D hard to call. Trimming took off 5 bases at V and 6 bases at J, with 10 bases between the two ends. Germline V gene sequence: CDR1 DFQATT, CDR2 SNEGSKA (reference sequence). This CDR3 region has 11 residues. The CDR3 is CSAPDKHGYTF. The CDR3 DNA is TGCAGTGCTCCCGACAAGCATGGCTACACCTTC.

The chain has TRBV4-3 and TRBJ2-7; the match to TRBD1 covers 8 bases. CDR1 LGHNA and CDR2 YSLEER come from the germline V gene. With V trimmed by 0 bases and J by 4 bases, 8 bases remained unmatched. CDR3 size: 16 residues. The CDR3 DNA sequence: TGCGCCAGCAGCCAAGATAAGCTCCAGGGGGCATACGAGCAGTACTTC. It codes for CASSQDKLQGAYEQYF.

The chain is built from TRBV28 and TRBJ1-1; TRBD1 is a possible D gene (6 bases). There are 14 residues in the CDR3. V was shortened by 5 bases and J by 2 bases, with 12 bases between the two germline ends. Germline assignment: CDR1 MDHEN and CDR2 SYDVKM. In nucleotides, the CDR3 is TGTGCCAGCAGTCGACAGGATCCTAACACTGAAGCTTTCTTT. Translation gives CASSRQDPNTEAFF.

This clone was recorded only once. The chain carries TRBV18 and TRBJ2-7; D possibly corresponds to TRBD2 (5 bases). V gave up 1 base and J gave up 0 bases, with 13 bases separating them. From germline, CDR1 is KGHSH and CDR2 LQKENI. There are 16 residues in the CDR3. The CDR3 reads CASSPQVTAASYEQYF. The CDR3 coding sequence is TGTGCCAGCTCACCACAAGTAACAGCGGCCTCCTACGAGCAGTACTTC. Combining the CDR3 with reference TRBV18 and TRBJ2-7 gives the whole variable domain NAGVMQNPRHLVRRRGQEARLRCSPMKGHSHVYWYRQLPEEGLKFMVYLQKENIIDESGMPKERFSAEFPKEGPSILRIQQVVRGDSAAYFCASSPQVTAASYEQYFGPGTRLTVT.

The CDR3 is CASSWTSGAPYEQYF. DNA of the CDR3: TGTGCCAGCAGCTGGACTAGCGGAGCCCCCTACGAGCAGTACTTC. The rearrangement links TRBV7-8 to TRBJ2-7, with TRBD2 identical over 10 bases. Unmatched junction bases numbered 5, after V lost 4 bases and J lost 2 bases. CDR1 SGHVS and CDR2 FQNEAQ come from the germline V gene. This CDR3 has 15 residues. Supplemented by reference TRBV7-8 and TRBJ2-7, the full variable domain reads GAGVSQSPRYKVAKRGQDVALRCDPISGHVSLFWYQQALGQGPEFLTYFQNEAQLDKSGLPSDRFFAERPEGSVSTLKIQRTQQEDSAVYLCASSWTSGAPYEQYFGPGTRLTVT.

The genes are TRBV7-2 and TRBJ1-1; 7 bases are shared with TRBD1. The V segment lost 5 bases and the J segment 4 bases; nucleotides outside the gene matches: 7. The CDR3 has 14 residues. CDR1 is SGHTA and CDR2 is FQGNSA in the germline V gene. DNA for the CDR3: TGTGCCAGCAGCCCTAGACAGGGTATCACTGAAGCTTTCTTT. Translating gives CASSPRQGITEAFF.

The table lists this clone with a count of one. This chain links TRBV28 with TRBJ1-3; perhaps TRBD1 as D (6 bases). The CDR3 is made up of 15 amino acids. Germline loops: CDR1 MDHEN, CDR2 SYDVKM. The V end was cut by 5 bases, the J end by 2 bases, with 13 bases between. Here the CDR3 DNA reads TGTGCCAGCAGTCCTCGGACAGCCCCTGGAAACACCATATATTTT. Its protein product is CASSPRTAPGNTIYF.

J is TRBJ2-7 and V is TRBV7-8, with a weak D call TRBD1 (6 bases). Germline V gene lookup returns CDR1 SGHVS and CDR2 FQNEAQ. The V end was cut by 0 bases, the J end by 4 bases, with 7 bases between. The CDR3 contains 13 residues. The CDR3: CASSLAQGYEQYF. The DNA for the CDR3 is TGTGCCAGCAGCTTAGCGCAGGGGTACGAGCAGTACTTC. The complete variable domain, with remaining parts taken from reference TRBV7-8 and TRBJ2-7, reads GAGVSQSPRYKVAKRGQDVALRCDPISGHVSLFWYQQALGQGPEFLTYFQNEAQLDKSGLPSDRFFAERPEGSVSTLKIQRTQQEDSAVYLCASSLAQGYEQYFGPGTRLTVT.

The V and J genes are TRBV19 and TRBJ1-5; D remains ambiguous. V lost 2 bases and J 3 bases, leaving 14 bases between the germline ends. The CDR3 has 16 residues. The germline CDR1 and CDR2 sequences are LNHDA and SQIVND (reference sequence). DNA of the CDR3: TGTGCCAGTAGTATAATCCCCCCGGGGAACAATCAGCCCCAGCATTTT. Its protein product is CASSIIPPGNNQPQHF. The full variable domain, completed using reference TRBV19 and TRBJ1-5, is DGGITQSPKYLFRKEGQNVTLSCEQNLNHDAMYWYRQDPGQGLRLIYYSQIVNDFQKGDIAEGYSVSREKKESFPLTVTSAQKNPTAFYLCASSIIPPGNNQPQHFGDGTRLSIL.

The chain combines TRBV2 with TRBJ1-2; no definite D call. Germline CDR1 is SNHLY and CDR2 is FYNNEI. CDR3 size: 12 residues. V was pared by 2 bases and J by 2 bases, with 3 bases between. The CDR3 nucleotides read TGTGCCAGCAGTGAACAGAACTATGGCTACACCTTC. It is translated as CASSEQNYGYTF.

The chain uses TRBV27 and TRBJ1-4; the D is unclear. The CDR3 has 14 amino acids. Germline lookup yields CDR1 MNHEY and CDR2 SMNVEV (reference sequence). Deletions cut 1 base from V and 7 bases from J, with 10 bases between. The DNA of the CDR3 is TGTGCCAGCAGTTTATACATGGGGAGTGAAAAACTGTTTTTT. This translates into CASSLYMGSEKLFF.

This chain joins TRBV2 and TRBJ2-7; D is ambiguous. Per germline, CDR1 SNHLY and CDR2 FYNNEI. Trimming cost V 3 bases and J 1 base, with 1 base left between them. There are 11 residues in the CDR3. The CDR3 protein is CASSDSYEQYF. As DNA, the CDR3 is TGTGCCAGCAGTGATTCCTACGAGCAGTACTTC. Looking up the rest from reference TRBV2 and TRBJ2-7 gives the full variable domain: EPEVTQTPSHQVTQMGQEVILRCVPISNHLYFYWYRQILGQKVEFLVSFYNNEISEKSEIFDDQFSVERPDGSNFTLKIRSTKLEDSAMYFCASSDSYEQYFGPGTRLTVT.

The chain combines TRBV7-8 with TRBJ1-4, with 7 bases that match TRBD1. This CDR3 spans 17 amino acids. In germline, CDR1 is SGHVS, CDR2 FQNEAQ. V was clipped by 5 bases and J by 8 bases; unmatched bases: 17. The DNA of the CDR3 is TGTGCCAGCAGCCAGCTAGTGACAGGGACGGCGGGCGAAAAACTGTTTTTT. It translates to CASSQLVTGTAGEKLFF. The full variable domain, rest sourced from reference TRBV7-8 and TRBJ1-4, is GAGVSQSPRYKVAKRGQDVALRCDPISGHVSLFWYQQALGQGPEFLTYFQNEAQLDKSGLPSDRFFAERPEGSVSTLKIQRTQQEDSAVYLCASSQLVTGTAGEKLFFGSGTQLSVL.

The V and J genes are TRBV2 and TRBJ2-3, with 8 bases that match TRBD2. The germline V gene encodes CDR1 SNHLY and CDR2 FYNNEI. The CDR3 is made up of 22 amino acids. Losses at the gene ends were 6 bases for V and 0 bases for J; bases not matched to a gene: 26. The CDR3 DNA is TGTGCCAGCAGACCTACAGGATTCGAATGGGTACGGGAGGGCCTAAGCACAGATACGCAGTATTTT. Translated, it gives CASRPTGFEWVREGLSTDTQYF.

The chain employs TRBV30 and TRBJ2-3, with D possibly being TRBD1 or TRBD2 (7 bases each). Trimming took off 5 bases at V and 1 base at J, with 13 bases between the two ends. The CDR3 extends over 14 amino acids. Germline assignment: CDR1 GTSNPN and CDR2 SVGIG (reference sequence). CDR3 loop: CAWSQGRGTDTQYF. As DNA, the CDR3 is TGTGCCTGGTCACAGGGGAGGGGCACAGATACGCAGTATTTT.